A single sample is the source of the 8 T cell receptor beta chains below, sequenced in a study of T cell responses to AZD1222 COVID-19 vaccine. Method: immunoSEQ multiplex PCR; TCRdb's copy keeps in-frame clones and lacks some. The repertoire includes approximately 90,000 clones, roughly nine tenths of them detected once, and 7.5% sits in the top ten. The sequencing used peripheral blood, collected on day 0 of AZD1222 vaccination. The origin of the receptors is an adult in good health.

This clone has just one count. This chain connects TRBV20-1 to TRBJ2-3; TRBD2 agrees at 9 bases. Germline V lookup: CDR1 DFQATT, CDR2 SNEGSKA (reference sequence). Losses at the gene ends were 3 bases for V and 4 bases for J; bases not matched to a gene: 5. The CDR3 contains 14 residues. CDR3 nucleotides: TGCAGTGCTAGTCGAGCGGGGGGTTCAGATACGCAGTATTTT. It translates to CSASRAGGSDTQYF.

The chain combines TRBV12-5 with TRBJ1-5; D remains ambiguous. The CDR3 runs to 14 residues. Germline CDR1 LGHNT, CDR2 FRNRAP. Trimming cost V 2 bases and J 5 bases, with 10 bases left between them. Here the CDR3 reads CASGLPNTDQPQHF. The CDR3 nucleotides read TGTGCTAGTGGTTTGCCTAACACTGATCAGCCCCAGCATTTT.

V and J are TRBV9 and TRBJ2-2, with 7 nucleotides matching TRBD2. J gave up 6 bases and V 0 bases, and 5 bases lay outside the gene matches. CDR3 length: 15 amino acids. Germline CDR1 reads SGDLS; CDR2 reads YYNGEE. CDR3 residues: CASSVVPAGAGELFF. CDR3 nucleotides: TGTGCCAGCAGCGTAGTTCCCGCGGGGGCCGGGGAGCTGTTTTTT.

The chain couples TRBV18 to TRBJ2-2; no definite D call. The germline CDR1 and CDR2 sequences are KGHSH and LQKENI. The V gene lost 2 bases and the J gene lost 10 bases, with 11 bases spanning the gap. The CDR3 is 13 residues long. The CDR3 spells CASSPRELSELFF. The CDR3 DNA is TGTGCCAGCTCACCAAGAGAGTTATCGGAGCTGTTTTTT.

The sample holds one count of this clone. This sequence joins TRBV5-1 and TRBJ1-3, with D possibly TRBD1 on 5 matching bases. This CDR3 is 15 amino acids long. Germline CDR1 SGHRS, CDR2 YFSETQ. The V and J ends lost 4 bases and 0 bases respectively, with 11 bases between them. The CDR3: CASSPPGGSGNTIYF. The CDR3 DNA sequence: TGCGCCAGCAGCCCGCCGGGGGGCTCTGGAAACACCATATATTTT.

The CDR3 sequence is CALRKQRTDTQYF. The CDR3 DNA reads TGTGCCCTACGAAAGCAACGCACAGATACGCAGTATTTT. This chain links TRBV30 with TRBJ2-3; no firm D call. Trimming took off 8 bases at V and 1 base at J, with 13 bases between the two ends. CDR1 and CDR2 (germline): GTSNPN, SVGIG (reference sequence). This CDR3 spans 13 amino acids.

This chain connects TRBV19 to TRBJ1-4; no firm D call. V was cut by 2 bases and J by 0 bases, with 4 bases left in between. The CDR3 consists of 14 residues. Germline CDR1 and CDR2: LNHDA and SQIVND (reference sequence). The chain's CDR3 is CASSISATNEKLFF. The CDR3 region has the DNA TGTGCCAGTAGTATATCTGCAACTAATGAAAAACTGTTTTTT.

The chain's CDR3 is CASAGSNSPLHF. DNA of the CDR3: TGTGCCAGCGCGGGTTCTAATTCACCCCTCCACTTT. V and J are TRBV7-9 and TRBJ1-6; D is uncertain. V lost 8 bases, J lost 6 bases, and 8 bases lay in between. CDR1 is SEHNR and CDR2 is FQNEAQ in the germline V gene (reference sequence). CDR3 length: 12 amino acids.